This entry lists 27 T cell receptor beta chains sequenced from one sample in a study of blood T cell repertoires in COVID-19. The repertoire was sequenced with immunoSEQ multiplex PCR; TCRdb's copy has only in-frame clones and lacks some. The sample yields around 100,000 clones, around 85% seen once. Sequenced sample: peripheral blood. The receptors come from a human donor in a cohort sampled during active COVID-19.

The chain uses TRBV24-1 and TRBJ1-5; D unresolved. V lost 0 bases, J lost 6 bases, and 5 bases lay in between. This CDR3 is built from 13 residues. The germline gives CDR1 KGHDR, CDR2 SFDVKD. The CDR3 here is CATSDLPGQPQHF. The CDR3 nucleotides read TGTGCCACCAGTGATTTGCCGGGTCAGCCCCAGCATTTT.

The V call is TRBV19, the J call TRBJ2-1; 8 positions match TRBD1. CDR1 and CDR2 from the germline V gene are LNHDA and SQIVND (reference sequence). Trimming took 6 bases from V and 3 from J; bases not matched to a gene: 4. This CDR3 comprises 14 residues. The CDR3 loop reads CASSRGLDYNEQFF. DNA of the CDR3: TGTGCCAGTAGCAGGGGGCTTGACTACAATGAGCAGTTCTTC.

The rearrangement links TRBV4-2 to TRBJ1-5; a possible D gene is TRBD1 (6 bases). This CDR3 spans 15 amino acids. The germline V gene encodes CDR1 LGHNA and CDR2 YNFKEQ. V lost 1 base to trimming and J lost 2 bases, with 9 bases between them. This CDR3 is CASSQVGGGNQPQHF. The CDR3 DNA is TGTGCCAGCAGCCAAGTAGGGGGAGGCAATCAGCCCCAGCATTTT.

Here the CDR3 reads CASSSQMGAAEAFF. The CDR3 coding sequence is TGCGCCAGCAGCTCCCAGATGGGGGCAGCTGAAGCTTTCTTT. The chain uses TRBV5-1 and TRBJ1-1; the D gene is possibly TRBD1 (6 bases). V was pared by 3 bases and J by 6 bases, with 15 bases between. The V gene's germline CDR1 is SGHRS and CDR2 YFSETQ. The CDR3 consists of 14 residues.

The chain uses TRBV6-5 and TRBJ1-4; tentative D call: TRBD1 (5 bases). Germline CDR1 and CDR2: MNHEY and SVGAGI. V was clipped by 5 bases and J by 5 bases, with 12 bases between them. CDR3 length: 14 residues. In DNA form, the CDR3 reads TGTGCCAGCAGTCTACGGGGGTTCAATGAAAAACTGTTTTTT. This gives the protein CASSLRGFNEKLFF.

This clone was seen more than once but under ten times. This sequence joins TRBV30 and TRBJ1-1, with 7 bases fitting TRBD1. CDR1 and CDR2 from the germline V gene are GTSNPN and SVGIG (reference sequence). The CDR3 has 13 amino acids. V lost 2 bases and J lost 6; bases outside the gene matches: 6. This chain's CDR3 is CAWSRPGGSEAFF. The CDR3 bases are TGTGCCTGGAGTAGGCCAGGGGGGTCTGAAGCTTTCTTT.

This chain joins TRBV7-9 and TRBJ2-7; TRBD1 aligns across 8 bases. V was clipped by 0 bases and J by 6 bases; unmatched bases: 7. The CDR3 contains 15 residues. CDR1 SEHNR and CDR2 FQNEAQ come from the germline V gene (reference sequence). The CDR3 DNA sequence: TGTGCCAGCAGCTTAGCATCAGGACAGGGAGCCGAGCAGTACTTC. It is translated as CASSLASGQGAEQYF.

This chain connects TRBV4-1 to TRBJ2-1; perhaps TRBD1 as D (6 bases). Germline V gene data show CDR1 as MGHRA and CDR2 as YSYEKL. V was shortened by 0 bases and J by 0 bases, with 6 bases between the two germline ends. The CDR3 is 15 residues long. In nucleotides, the CDR3 is TGCGCCAGCAGCCAAGAACAGGGCTCCTACAATGAGCAGTTCTTC. This gives the protein CASSQEQGSYNEQFF.

V is TRBV2 and J is TRBJ1-5; D not certain. The length of the CDR3 is 14 residues. Germline CDR1 reads SNHLY; CDR2 reads FYNNEI. Trimming removed 9 bases at V and 0 bases at J, with 12 bases between. The CDR3 region is CASRRRDSNQPQHF. CDR3 in DNA: TGTGCCAGTAGGCGACGGGATAGCAATCAGCCCCAGCATTTT. The full variable domain, with the rest looked up from reference TRBV2 and TRBJ1-5, is EPEVTQTPSHQVTQMGQEVILRCVPISNHLYFYWYRQILGQKVEFLVSFYNNEISEKSEIFDDQFSVERPDGSNFTLKIRSTKLEDSAMYFCASRRRDSNQPQHFGDGTRLSIL.

The chain has TRBV19 and TRBJ2-2, with D maybe TRBD1 (5 bases). Trimming took 3 bases from V and 5 from J, leaving 22 bases between them. This CDR3 spans 18 amino acids. Per the germline V gene, CDR1 is LNHDA and CDR2 is SQIVND (reference sequence). CDR3 in amino acids: CASSISPWGPLGTGELFF. CDR3 sequence (DNA): TGTGCCAGTAGTATTTCACCCTGGGGCCCTTTGGGGACCGGGGAGCTGTTTTTT.

The rearrangement joins TRBV18 to TRBJ1-2; TRBD1 matches at 7 bases. This CDR3 is 13 amino acids long. Germline loops: CDR1 KGHSH, CDR2 LQKENI. The junction had 1 base not matched to a gene; V was cut back by 3 bases and J by 3 bases. The CDR3 loop reads CASSPGTDYGYTF. CDR3 sequence (DNA): TGTGCCAGCTCACCTGGGACAGACTATGGCTACACCTTC.

This rearrangement joins TRBV28 to TRBJ1-2; TRBD1 matches at 12 bases. V was pared by 0 bases and J by 7 bases, with 9 bases of the junction left unmatched. Germline lookup yields CDR1 MDHEN and CDR2 SYDVKM. There are 17 residues in the CDR3. The CDR3 bases are TGTGCCAGCAGTTTATGGCACGGGGGACAGGGGGCTTCTGGCTACACCTTC. Translated: CASSLWHGGQGASGYTF.

The chain recombines TRBV28 with TRBJ1-1; tentatively, D is TRBD1 (6 bases). Trimming shortened V by 6 bases and J by 3 bases, and 14 bases separated the two germline ends. The CDR3 totals 14 residues. Germline V CDR1 and CDR2: MDHEN, SYDVKM. CDR3 protein: CASRQQGSYTEAFF. CDR3 in DNA: TGTGCCAGCAGACAACAGGGCTCTTACACTGAAGCTTTCTTT.

The chain links TRBV7-9 to TRBJ2-7; unclear D gene. With 2 bases removed from V and 1 base from J, the gap between germline ends came to 6 bases. The V gene's germline CDR1 is SEHNR and CDR2 FQNEAQ (reference sequence). This CDR3 comprises 13 residues. The CDR3 DNA is TGTGCCAGCAGCTTAAGAGTTTCCTACGAGCAGTACTTC. Its protein product is CASSLRVSYEQYF.

The V and J genes are TRBV7-9 and TRBJ2-7; TRBD2 matches 7 bases. The CDR3 consists of 16 residues. CDR1 and CDR2 (germline): SEHNR, FQNEAQ (reference sequence). V lost 5 bases to trimming and J lost 3 bases; unmatched junction nucleotides: 13. The CDR3 loop reads CASSTHSGTRYYEQYF. In DNA, the CDR3 is TGTGCCAGCAGCACACACAGCGGGACCAGGTACTACGAGCAGTACTTC.

The genes are TRBV11-3 and TRBJ2-7, with 8 positions matching TRBD1. CDR3 length: 13 residues. The ends lost 5 bases at V and 5 bases at J; junction bases unmatched: 5. Looked up from germline, CDR1 is SGHNT and CDR2 is YENEEA. The CDR3 DNA is TGTGCCAGCAGCCCGACAGGGGTCCACGAGCAGTACTTC. It yields the protein CASSPTGVHEQYF.

This rearrangement joins TRBV11-3 to TRBJ2-3, with a weak D call TRBD1 (6 bases). Trimming cost V 5 bases and J 3 bases, with 12 bases left between them. The CDR3 runs 14 residues. Per germline, CDR1 SGHNT and CDR2 YENEEA. CDR3 loop: CASSPRGGTDTQYF. CDR3 coding DNA: TGTGCCAGCAGCCCACGAGGGGGAACAGATACGCAGTATTTT.

The CDR3 DNA reads TGTGCCAGCAGCTCATCGCACAGGGGTTTGGACTATGGCTACACCTTC. Translation: CASSSSHRGLDYGYTF. The V call is TRBV7-8, the J call TRBJ1-2; 7 nucleotides align to TRBD1. The V gene's germline CDR1 is SGHVS and CDR2 FQNEAQ. Trimming cost V 4 bases and J 3 bases; bases outside gene matches: 11. This CDR3 has 16 amino acids.

This clone showed up just a few times. V is TRBV5-6 and J is TRBJ2-1, with D possibly being TRBD2 (6 bases). CDR3 length: 15 residues. CDR1 and CDR2 (germline): SGHDT, YYEEEE. The V end was cut by 7 bases, the J end by 7 bases, with 21 bases between. In nucleotides, the CDR3 is TGTGCCAGCCTGAGCGGGCCTTCGGGTCGGAATGAGCAGTTCTTC. This translates into CASLSGPSGRNEQFF.

This chain joins TRBV28 and TRBJ1-5; possible D gene TRBD1, 6 bases. Germline V gene data show CDR1 as MDHEN and CDR2 as SYDVKM. The V and J ends lost 1 base and 1 base respectively, with 11 bases between them. The CDR3 is 16 residues long. The CDR3 bases are TGTGCCAGCAGTTTATATACAGGGATGAGCAATCAGCCCCAGCATTTT. Translating it yields CASSLYTGMSNQPQHF.

The genes are TRBV14 and TRBJ2-3; 8 bases map to TRBD1. The CDR3 length is 15 residues. Losses at the gene ends were 5 bases for V and 6 bases for J; bases not matched to a gene: 10. CDR1 is SGHDN, CDR2 FVKESK, per germline. CDR3 DNA sequence: TGTGCCAGCAGCAAGCTAGGACAGGGCATGGATACGCAGTATTTT. Amino acid sequence: CASSKLGQGMDTQYF. Looking up the rest from reference TRBV14 and TRBJ2-3 gives the full variable domain: EAGVTQFPSHSVIEKGQTVTLRCDPISGHDNLYWYRRVMGKEIKFLLHFVKESKQDESGMPNNRFLAERTGGTYSTLKVQPAELEDSGVYFCASSKLGQGMDTQYFGPGTRLTVL.

The V call is TRBV4-3, the J call TRBJ1-4; 8 bases agree with TRBD1. Per the germline V gene, CDR1 is LGHNA and CDR2 is YSLEER. J was trimmed by 5 bases and V by 3 bases; bases with no gene match: 8. This CDR3 spans 16 amino acids. CDR3 amino acids: CASSHQTGTGNEKLFF. CDR3 DNA sequence: TGCGCCAGCAGCCACCAAACCGGGACAGGAAATGAAAAACTGTTTTTT.

The chain links TRBV7-9 to TRBJ1-3; tentative D call: TRBD1 (6 bases). The CDR3 spans 15 residues. Looked up from germline, CDR1 is SEHNR and CDR2 is FQNEAQ (reference sequence). With 2 bases removed from V and 1 base from J, the gap between germline ends came to 9 bases. The CDR3 loop is CASSLWTASGNTIYF. The CDR3, as DNA: TGTGCCAGCAGCTTATGGACAGCTTCTGGAAACACCATATATTTT. The entire variable domain, with the rest obtained from reference TRBV7-9 and TRBJ1-3, is as follows: DTGVSQNPRHKITKRGQNVTFRCDPISEHNRLYWYRQTLGQGPEFLTYFQNEAQLEKSRLLSDRFSAERPKGSFSTLEIQRTEQGDSAMYLCASSLWTASGNTIYFGEGSWLTVV.

V usage is TRBV7-9 and J usage is TRBJ2-7; 8 nucleotides align to TRBD2. CDR1 is SEHNR, CDR2 FQNEAQ, per germline (reference sequence). The CDR3 is 14 residues long. With V trimmed by 5 bases and J by 2 bases, 5 bases remained unmatched. CDR3 coding DNA: TGTGCCAGCAGCGAGCGGGGGAACCCCTACGAGCAGTACTTC. Translated, it gives CASSERGNPYEQYF.

The chain carries TRBV7-9 and TRBJ1-1, with D unclear. Trimming left V 2 bases short and J 6 bases short, with 10 bases between. The CDR3 has 13 residues. CDR1 and CDR2 (germline): SEHNR, FQNEAQ (reference sequence). As DNA, the CDR3 is TGTGCCAGCAGCTTAAACGGAGTTGCTGAAGCTTTCTTT. Its protein product is CASSLNGVAEAFF.

The rearrangement uses TRBV6-2 or TRBV6-3 and TRBJ2-7; 10 bases line up with TRBD1. There are 16 residues in the CDR3. The trim removed 0 bases at V and 6 bases at J, leaving 8 bases unmatched. Germline V gene data show CDR1 as MNHEY and CDR2 as SVGEGT. The CDR3 protein is CASSYSMRDRGTEQYF. The CDR3 DNA sequence: TGTGCCAGCAGTTACTCGATGAGGGACAGGGGCACCGAGCAGTACTTC.

The V call is TRBV7-2, the J call TRBJ2-1; 10 bases match TRBD2. J gave up 4 bases and V 0 bases, and 3 bases lay outside the gene matches. The CDR3 is 16 residues long. Germline values: CDR1 SGHTA, CDR2 FQGNSA. The CDR3 sequence: CASSLATSGRYNEQFF. CDR3 nucleotides: TGTGCCAGCAGCTTAGCGACTAGCGGGCGATACAATGAGCAGTTCTTC.